This T cell receptor (beta chain) was observed in a study of blood T cell repertoires in COVID-19. At the level of the study: Samples came from the United States, Italy and Spain, spanning acute and convalescent COVID-19. PBMCs, B-cell-depleted T cells, or T cells were the source of the cDNA or gDNA that made up the material.

CDR1 and CDR2 from the germline V gene are SGDLS and YYNGEE. V was pared by 3 bases and J by 3 bases, with 11 bases of the junction left unmatched. The CDR3 loop spans 16 amino acids. As originally analysed: Amplification of reference gene primers provided the estimated nucleated cell counts. Libraries were prepared by immunoSEQ multiplex PCR; TCRdb keeps only in-frame clonotypes and omits some of them. V, J and clone size were drawn from that table, and D and trimming were deduced from the DNA. The sample lists about 280,000 clones; around 82% were seen once. The rearrangement joins TRBV9 to TRBJ2-7; TRBD1 agrees at 8 bases. Material for sequencing was peripheral blood. This receptor was obtained from a woman between 50 and 59 years old who had recovered from COVID-19. For the CDR3, the DNA is TGTGCCAGCAGCGACAGGGGGGACGTGGGAATCTACGAGCAGTACTTC. Amino acids: CASSDRGDVGIYEQYF.